This T cell receptor (beta chain) came from a study of cytomegalovirus exposure and HLA in healthy donors. The V and J ends lost 3 bases and 3 bases respectively, with 12 bases between them. CDR3 length: 16 residues. Germline-derived CDR1 and CDR2 are MDHEN and SYDVKM. Measured with immunoSEQ multiplex PCR; TCRdb has only the in-frame clones, and not every one. The table records approximately 160,000 clones, 91% of them present only once. The receptor was isolated from a woman under 30 in good health and CMV-seropositive. Sequenced input: PBMCs. The gene calls are TRBV28 and TRBJ1-6, with D perhaps matching TRBD1 (6 bases). CDR3 bases: TGTGCCAGCAGTTTGCGGACAGAGAGCTATAATTCACCCCTCCACTTT. Translating it yields CASSLRTESYNSPLHF.